The entry below gives a single TCR beta chain sequence along with its context. Its antigen is currently unknown. These data originate in a study of T cell responses to AZD1222 COVID-19 vaccine. Study-level findings and limits: There were repertoire samples only from the period after the peak T cell response. AZD1222 recipients seropositive at baseline numbered only six. Breadth and depth of Spike-specific TCRs rose after two AZD1222 doses.

The germline gives CDR1 MNHEY, CDR2 SVGAGI. The CDR3 is 14 residues long. V was shortened by 2 bases and J by 0 bases, with 6 bases between the two germline ends. Clones were sequenced by immunoSEQ multiplex PCR, and TCRdb holds only the in-frame ones, with some missing. The sample contains approximately 150,000 clones, around 90% of which appear only once. V and J are TRBV6-5 and TRBJ2-3; D not resolved. The material was peripheral blood, obtained 28 days after the second dose of the MenACWY control vaccine. The sequence came from an adult who received the MenACWY meningococcal vaccine as a control. CDR3 bases: TGTGCCAGCAGTTACGCCGAGAGCACAGATACGCAGTATTTT. Amino acid sequence: CASSYAESTDTQYF.